This TCR beta chain was found in a study of blood T cells in healthy people across ages. With a J-beta primer mix and a sample-barcoded 5' primer, a second PCR ran about 6 to 11 cycles. TCRdb called the 5' RACE reads again in MiXCR, with one record for every CDR3 protein. This sample has about 730,000 distinct CDR3 sequences, with about 40% found just once. General study findings and limits: As age increased, TCR beta diversity per million T cells fell in a roughly linear fashion. A greater number of naive CD4+ cells and higher diversity distinguished long-lived donors from aged donors.

Concerning this clonotype: The antigen remains undetermined.

Every donor gave 8 to 10 milliliters of peripheral blood. Sequencing was carried out using blood. This receptor was identified in a woman in her sixties in good health.

In DNA form, the CDR3 reads TGTGCCAGCAGCTTAAAGGGGTTGGCTGGCGGGAGAACAGATACGCAGTATTTT. Translation gives CASSLKGLAGGRTDTQYF. V is TRBV7-3 and J is TRBJ2-3; TRBD2 matches 7 bases. Germline CDR1 reads SGHTA; CDR2 reads FQGTGA. CDR3 length equals 18 residues. V shed 1 base, J shed 3 bases, and the junction held 13 bases outside the gene matches.